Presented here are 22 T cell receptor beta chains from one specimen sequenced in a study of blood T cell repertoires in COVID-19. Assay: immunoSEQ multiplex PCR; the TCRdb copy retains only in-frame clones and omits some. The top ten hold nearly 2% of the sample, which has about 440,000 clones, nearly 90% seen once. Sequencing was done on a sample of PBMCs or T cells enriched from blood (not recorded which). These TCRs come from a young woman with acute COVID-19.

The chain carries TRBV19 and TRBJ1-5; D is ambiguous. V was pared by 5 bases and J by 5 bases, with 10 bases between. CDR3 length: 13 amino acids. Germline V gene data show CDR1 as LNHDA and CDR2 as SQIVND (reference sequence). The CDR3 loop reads CASSPQWDQPQHF. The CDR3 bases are TGTGCCAGTAGTCCACAGTGGGATCAGCCCCAGCATTTT.

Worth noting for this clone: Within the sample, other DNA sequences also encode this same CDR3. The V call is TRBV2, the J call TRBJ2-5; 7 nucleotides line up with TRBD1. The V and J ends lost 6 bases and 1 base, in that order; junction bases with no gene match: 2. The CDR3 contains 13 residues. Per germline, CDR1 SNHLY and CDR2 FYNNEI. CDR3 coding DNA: TGTGCCAGCAGCCGGGACAGCCAAGAGACCCAGTACTTC. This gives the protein CASSRDSQETQYF.

The CDR3 DNA follows: TGTGCCAGCAGCCAACTAGCGGGGGGCGACAATGAGCAGTTCTTC. It specifies CASSQLAGGDNEQFF. The rearrangement links TRBV3-1 (or the pseudogene TRBV3-2) to TRBJ2-1; 11 bases fit TRBD2. The germline gives CDR1 LGHDT, CDR2 YNNKEL (reference sequence). The CDR3 is 15 residues long. V lost 2 bases, J lost 5 bases, and 2 bases stayed unmatched.

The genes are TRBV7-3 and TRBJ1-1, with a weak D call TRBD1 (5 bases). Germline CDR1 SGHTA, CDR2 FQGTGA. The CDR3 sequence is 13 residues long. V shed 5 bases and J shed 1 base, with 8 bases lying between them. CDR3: CASSLGQNTEAFF. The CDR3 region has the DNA TGTGCCAGCAGCCTTGGACAGAACACTGAAGCTTTCTTT.

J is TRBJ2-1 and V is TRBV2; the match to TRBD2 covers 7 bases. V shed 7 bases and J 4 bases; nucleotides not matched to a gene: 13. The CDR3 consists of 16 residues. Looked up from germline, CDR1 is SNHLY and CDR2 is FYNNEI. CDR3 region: CASTHRLAGKYNEQFF. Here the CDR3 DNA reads TGTGCCAGCACGCACCGACTAGCAGGAAAGTACAATGAGCAGTTCTTC.

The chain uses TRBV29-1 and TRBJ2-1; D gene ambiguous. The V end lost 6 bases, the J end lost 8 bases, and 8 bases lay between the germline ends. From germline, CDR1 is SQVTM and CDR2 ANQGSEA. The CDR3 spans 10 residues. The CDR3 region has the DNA TGCAGCGTGAAAACGGATGAGCAGTTCTTC. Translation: CSVKTDEQFF.

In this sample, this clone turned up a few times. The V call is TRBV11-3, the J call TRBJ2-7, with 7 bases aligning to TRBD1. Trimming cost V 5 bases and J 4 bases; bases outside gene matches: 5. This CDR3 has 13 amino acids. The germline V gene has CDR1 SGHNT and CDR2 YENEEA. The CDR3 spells CASSLGTDYEQYF. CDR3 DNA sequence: TGTGCCAGCAGCCTCGGGACAGATTACGAGCAGTACTTC.

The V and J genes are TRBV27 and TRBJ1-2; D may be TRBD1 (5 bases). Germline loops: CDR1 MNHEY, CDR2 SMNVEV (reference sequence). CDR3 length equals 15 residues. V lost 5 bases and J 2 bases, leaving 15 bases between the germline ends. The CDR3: CASSRYEGANYGYTF. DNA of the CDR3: TGTGCCAGCAGTCGATATGAAGGGGCCAACTATGGCTACACCTTC.

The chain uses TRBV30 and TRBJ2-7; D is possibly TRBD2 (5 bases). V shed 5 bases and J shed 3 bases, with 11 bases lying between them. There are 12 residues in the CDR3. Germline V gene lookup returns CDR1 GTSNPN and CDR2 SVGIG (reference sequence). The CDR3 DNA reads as TGTGCCTGGGGTCACGGGGACTACGAGCAGTACTTC. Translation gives CAWGHGDYEQYF.

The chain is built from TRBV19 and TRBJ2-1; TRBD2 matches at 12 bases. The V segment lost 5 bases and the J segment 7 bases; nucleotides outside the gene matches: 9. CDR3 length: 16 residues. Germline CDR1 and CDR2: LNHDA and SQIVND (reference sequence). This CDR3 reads CASSPSLAGGRNEQFF. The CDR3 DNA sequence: TGTGCCAGTAGTCCTAGCCTAGCGGGAGGGCGGAATGAGCAGTTCTTC.

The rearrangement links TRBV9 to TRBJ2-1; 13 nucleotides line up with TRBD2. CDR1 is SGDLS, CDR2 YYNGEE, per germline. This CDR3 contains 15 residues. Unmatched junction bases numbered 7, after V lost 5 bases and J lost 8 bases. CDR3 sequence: CASSSTSGGAYEQFF. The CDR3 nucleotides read TGTGCCAGCAGTTCAACTAGCGGGGGGGCCTATGAGCAGTTCTTC.

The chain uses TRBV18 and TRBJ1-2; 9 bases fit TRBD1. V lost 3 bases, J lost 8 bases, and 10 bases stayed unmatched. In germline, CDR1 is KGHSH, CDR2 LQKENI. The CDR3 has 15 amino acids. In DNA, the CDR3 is TGTGCCAGCTCACCCCCGGGACAGGGTGTCGTCGGCTACACCTTC. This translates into CASSPPGQGVVGYTF.

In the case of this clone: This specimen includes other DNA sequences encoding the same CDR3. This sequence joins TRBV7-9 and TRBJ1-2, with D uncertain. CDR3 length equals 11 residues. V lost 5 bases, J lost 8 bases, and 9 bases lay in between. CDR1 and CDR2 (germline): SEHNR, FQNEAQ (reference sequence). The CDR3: CASSLRGGYTF. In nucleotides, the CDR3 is TGTGCCAGCAGCCTGAGAGGCGGCTACACCTTC.

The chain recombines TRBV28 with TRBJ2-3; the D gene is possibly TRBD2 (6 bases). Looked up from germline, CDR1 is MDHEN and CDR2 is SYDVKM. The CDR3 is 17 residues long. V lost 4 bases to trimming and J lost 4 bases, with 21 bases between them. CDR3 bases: TGTGCCAGCAGTTCCCTCTTTGTGCGGGAAAAGTCAGATACGCAGTATTTT. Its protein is CASSSLFVREKSDTQYF.

Written as DNA, the CDR3 is TGTGCCAGCTCACCACCCCAGGGTGGCACCATATATTTT. This sequence encodes CASSPPQGGTIYF. The rearrangement joins TRBV18 to TRBJ1-3; tentatively, D is TRBD1 (5 bases). Deletions cut 0 bases from V and 9 bases from J, with 9 bases between. The V gene's germline CDR1 is KGHSH and CDR2 LQKENI. This CDR3 contains 13 residues.

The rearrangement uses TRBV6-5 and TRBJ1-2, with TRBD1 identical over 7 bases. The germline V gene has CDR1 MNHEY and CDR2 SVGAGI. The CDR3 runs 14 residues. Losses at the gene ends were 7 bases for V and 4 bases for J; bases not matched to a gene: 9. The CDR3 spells CASNRQGESYGYTF. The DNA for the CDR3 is TGTGCCAGCAACCGGCAGGGGGAAAGCTATGGCTACACCTTC.

CDR3 protein: CASSGDRQPQHF. CDR3 DNA: TGTGCCAGCAGTGGGGACAGACAGCCCCAGCATTTT. The chain carries TRBV2 and TRBJ1-5; 7 positions match TRBD1. The ends lost 4 bases at V and 7 bases at J; junction bases unmatched: 1. CDR3 length: 12 residues. The germline V gene encodes CDR1 SNHLY and CDR2 FYNNEI.

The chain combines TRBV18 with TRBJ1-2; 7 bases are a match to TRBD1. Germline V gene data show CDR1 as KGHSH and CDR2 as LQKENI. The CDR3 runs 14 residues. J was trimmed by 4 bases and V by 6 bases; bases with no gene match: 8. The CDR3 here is CASSPTGEIYGYTF. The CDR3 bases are TGTGCCAGCTCCCCAACAGGGGAGATCTATGGCTACACCTTC.

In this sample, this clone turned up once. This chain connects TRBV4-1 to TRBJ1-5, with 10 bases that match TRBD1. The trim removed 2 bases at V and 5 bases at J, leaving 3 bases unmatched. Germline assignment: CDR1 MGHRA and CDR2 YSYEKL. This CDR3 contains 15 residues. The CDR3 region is CASSQFGQGDQPQHF. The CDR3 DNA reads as TGCGCCAGCAGCCAATTTGGACAGGGGGATCAGCCCCAGCATTTT.

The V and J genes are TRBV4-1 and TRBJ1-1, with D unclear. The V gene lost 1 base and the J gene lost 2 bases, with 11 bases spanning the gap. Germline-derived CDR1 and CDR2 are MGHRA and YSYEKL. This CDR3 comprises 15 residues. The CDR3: CASSQASSINTEAFF. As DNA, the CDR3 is TGCGCCAGCAGCCAAGCTTCCAGTATAAACACTGAAGCTTTCTTT.

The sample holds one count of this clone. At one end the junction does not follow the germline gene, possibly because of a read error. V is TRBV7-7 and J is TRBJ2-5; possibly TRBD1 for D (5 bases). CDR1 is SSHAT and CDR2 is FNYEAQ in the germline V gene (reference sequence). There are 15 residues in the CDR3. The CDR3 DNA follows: TGTGCTAGCAGCCGTTTAACAGGAGACCAAGAGACCCAGTACTTC. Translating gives CASSRLTGDQETQYF.

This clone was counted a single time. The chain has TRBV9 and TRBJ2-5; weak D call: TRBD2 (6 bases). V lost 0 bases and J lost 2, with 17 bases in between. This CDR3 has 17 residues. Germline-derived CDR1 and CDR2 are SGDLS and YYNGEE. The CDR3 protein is CASSVEPVSGTQETQYF. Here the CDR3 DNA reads TGTGCCAGCAGCGTAGAACCCGTTTCGGGGACTCAAGAGACCCAGTACTTC.